This passage covers 32 T cell receptor beta chains from one sample sequenced in a study of Graves' ophthalmopathy and Graves' hyperthyroidism. Amplification from RNA transcripts yielded the TCR beta CDR3 regions. Investigators did first-round RT-PCR with HTBI primers, then second-round multiplex PCR. Using its own MiXCR run on the multiplex PCR reads, TCRdb lists one record per CDR3 protein. Of 11,000 to 15,000 distinct CDR3 sequences listed, roughly 50% are singletons. Sequenced input: peripheral blood. The receptors were gathered from a woman between 25 and 40 years old with Graves' ophthalmopathy.

Concerning this clonotype: The junction departs from the called germline gene at one end, perhaps through a read error. The chain joins TRBV6-2 or TRBV6-3 to TRBJ1-1; possible D gene TRBD1, 5 bases. Germline V gives CDR1 MNHEY, CDR2 SVGEGT. The CDR3 contains 14 residues. The CDR3 protein is CAGSYGHLNTEAFF. The CDR3 region has the DNA TGCGCCGGCAGTTACGGACATCTTAACACTGAAGCTTTCTTT.

This clonotype has only one observation. The chain has TRBV4-1 and TRBJ2-7; D not resolved. Germline CDR1 MGHRA, CDR2 YSYEKL. V was shortened by 4 bases and J by 7 bases, with 14 bases between the two germline ends. This CDR3 region has 13 residues. The CDR3, as DNA: TGCGCCAGCAGCCGAGGCACCACCAAGGAGCAGTACTTC. It encodes CASSRGTTKEQYF.

This clonotype was observed many times. This chain links TRBV10-3 with TRBJ1-5; TRBD1 matches at 7 bases. Losses at the gene ends were 5 bases for V and 4 bases for J; bases not matched to a gene: 5. Germline-derived CDR1 and CDR2 are ENHRY and SYGVKD. The CDR3 consists of 14 residues. The CDR3 DNA reads as TGTGCCATCAGTACAGGGGTAAGGAATCAGCCCCAGCATTTT. Its translation: CAISTGVRNQPQHF.

V and J are TRBV9 and TRBJ2-7; D might be TRBD1 (6 bases). Germline values: CDR1 SGDLS, CDR2 YYNGEE. V dropped 4 bases and J dropped 3 bases, with 20 bases sitting between them. This CDR3 is 16 amino acids long. The CDR3 sequence: CASSLTRGGPLYEQYF. The CDR3 nucleotides are TGTGCCAGCAGCCTCACCCGTGGGGGCCCTCTCTACGAGCAGTACTTC. Complete variable domain (other parts from reference TRBV9 and TRBJ2-7): DSGVTQTPKHLITATGQRVTLRCSPRSGDLSVYWYQQSLDQGLQFLIQYYNGEERAKGNILERFSAQQFPDLHSELNLSSLELGDSALYFCASSLTRGGPLYEQYFGPGTRLTVT.

This clonotype was counted ten times or more. CDR3 DNA sequence: TGCAGTGCATCCAGCGGGAGGCCGGGAGAGACCCAGTACTTC. Its protein product is CSASSGRPGETQYF. The chain uses TRBV20-1 and TRBJ2-5, with 9 bases identical to TRBD2. This CDR3 is 14 amino acids long. The junction had 9 bases not matched to a gene; V was cut back by 6 bases and J by 4 bases. Germline V CDR1 and CDR2: DFQATT, SNEGSKA (reference sequence).

The rearrangement joins TRBV28 to TRBJ2-7; perhaps TRBD1 as D (6 bases). The CDR3 runs 13 residues. Trimming left V 7 bases short and J 5 bases short, with 15 bases between. Germline CDR1 MDHEN, CDR2 SYDVKM. In DNA, the CDR3 is TGTGCCAGCACCGGGACAAACATGGACGAGCAGTACTTC. Its translation is CASTGTNMDEQYF.

This chain links TRBV5-8 with TRBJ2-1; D gene uncertain. Trimming took off 3 bases at V and 6 bases at J, with 13 bases between the two ends. The CDR3 is made up of 14 amino acids. CDR1 is SGHTS and CDR2 is YDEGEE in the germline V gene. DNA of the CDR3: TGTGCCAGCAGCTCCGTCCCATCCAGCAATGAGCAGTTCTTC. As protein: CASSSVPSSNEQFF.

This clonotype showed up just a few times. This chain joins TRBV2 and TRBJ1-2, with 7 bases matching TRBD1. Unmatched junction bases numbered 9, after V lost 4 bases and J lost 7 bases. Germline V gene data show CDR1 as SNHLY and CDR2 as FYNNEI. This CDR3 has 14 amino acids. The CDR3 nucleotides read TGTGCCAGCAGTGGTGGCAGGGGGATGTCTGGCTACACCTTC. Translating gives CASSGGRGMSGYTF.

The chain links TRBV15 to TRBJ1-2, with 7 bases fitting TRBD1. V shed 0 bases, J shed 4 bases, and the junction held 5 bases outside the gene matches. CDR1 is LNHNV and CDR2 is YYDKDF in the germline V gene (reference sequence). The CDR3 has 15 amino acids. This CDR3 is CATSREDRDSYGYTF. CDR3 in DNA: TGTGCCACCAGCAGAGAAGACCGGGACAGCTATGGCTACACCTTC.

This sequence joins TRBV9 and TRBJ2-1; 10 bases map to TRBD1. Germline trimming cut 4 bases from V and 5 bases from J; bases unmatched to any gene: 15. Germline CDR1 SGDLS, CDR2 YYNGEE. CDR3 size: 18 residues. CDR3 loop: CASSPTSFGTGAHNEQFF. CDR3 in DNA: TGTGCCAGCAGCCCCACCTCCTTCGGGACAGGGGCCCACAATGAGCAGTTCTTC.

For this clonotype: This may be a read error, as it is one base from a much larger clone. Likely a read error: the CDR3 ends without its conserved phenylalanine or tryptophan. The chain links TRBV12-3 or TRBV12-4 to TRBJ1-5, with D perhaps matching TRBD1 (5 bases). This CDR3 contains 15 residues. V was pared by 3 bases and J by 11 bases, with 20 bases between. Here the CDR3 DNA reads TGTGCCAGCAGTTTTCATTGGACAAATGAAGAGACCCAGCATGTT. Its protein is CASSFHWTNEETQHV.

This clonotype has a count of ten or more. The gene calls are TRBV9 and TRBJ1-5; 7 bases match TRBD1. The V segment lost 0 bases and the J segment 6 bases; nucleotides outside the gene matches: 6. Germline-derived CDR1 and CDR2 are SGDLS and YYNGEE. This CDR3 region has 15 residues. CDR3 amino acids: CASSVAGTAIQPQHF. CDR3 in DNA: TGTGCCAGCAGCGTAGCTGGGACAGCGATTCAGCCCCAGCATTTT.

The rearrangement links TRBV7-3 to TRBJ2-1; 13 bases line up with TRBD2. J gave up 9 bases and V 5 bases, and 10 bases lay outside the gene matches. The germline gives CDR1 SGHTA, CDR2 FQGTGA. The CDR3 length is 16 residues. The chain's CDR3 is CASSLEAGLAGVEQFF. In DNA form, the CDR3 reads TGTGCCAGCAGCCTAGAAGCCGGACTAGCGGGAGTTGAGCAGTTCTTC.

This clonotype is deemed medium-sized. This sequence joins TRBV19 and TRBJ2-5; 10 positions match TRBD2. The germline V gene has CDR1 LNHDA and CDR2 SQIVND (reference sequence). The trim removed 9 bases at V and 4 bases at J, leaving 2 bases unmatched. CDR3 length: 12 amino acids. CDR3 sequence reads: CASRTSGETQYF. The CDR3 bases are TGTGCCAGCCGGACTAGCGGAGAGACCCAGTACTTC.

The chain links TRBV5-1 to TRBJ1-6; 10 nucleotides agree with TRBD1. This CDR3 is built from 15 residues. Germline loops: CDR1 SGHRS, CDR2 YFSETQ. The V segment lost 2 bases and the J segment 8 bases; nucleotides outside the gene matches: 4. The CDR3 here is CASSFDGQGDSPLHF. The DNA of the CDR3 is TGCGCCAGCAGCTTTGACGGACAGGGGGATTCACCCCTCCACTTT.

J is TRBJ2-3 and V is TRBV2; the D is unclear. From germline, CDR1 is SNHLY and CDR2 FYNNEI. With 6 bases removed from V and 0 bases from J, the gap between germline ends came to 10 bases. The CDR3 runs 14 residues. CDR3 nucleotide sequence: TGTGCCAGCAGCCCATTGGAAAGCACAGATACGCAGTATTTT. It specifies CASSPLESTDTQYF. Looking up the rest from reference TRBV2 and TRBJ2-3 gives the full variable domain: EPEVTQTPSHQVTQMGQEVILRCVPISNHLYFYWYRQILGQKVEFLVSFYNNEISEKSEIFDDQFSVERPDGSNFTLKIRSTKLEDSAMYFCASSPLESTDTQYFGPGTRLTVL.

This clonotype counts as medium-sized. This chain connects TRBV2 to TRBJ2-3; 12 nucleotides match TRBD2. The CDR3 runs to 14 residues. Per germline, CDR1 SNHLY and CDR2 FYNNEI. V lost 4 bases and J lost 7; bases outside the gene matches: 3. CDR3 coding DNA: TGTGCCAGCAGTGGGACTAGCGGGACTAATACGCAGTATTTT. As protein: CASSGTSGTNTQYF.

The V gene is TRBV19, the J gene TRBJ2-2; possible D gene TRBD1, 6 bases. Germline lookup yields CDR1 LNHDA and CDR2 SQIVND (reference sequence). The CDR3 is 14 residues long. The V gene lost 8 bases and the J gene lost 0 bases, with 10 bases spanning the gap. The CDR3 sequence: CASGQQPNTGELFF. CDR3 DNA: TGTGCCAGTGGACAGCAACCGAACACCGGGGAGCTGTTTTTT.

The sample holds one count of this clonotype. The chain carries TRBV5-1 and TRBJ1-1, with D uncertain. The V end was cut by 3 bases, the J end by 1 base, with 13 bases between. CDR1 is SGHRS and CDR2 is YFSETQ in the germline V gene. The CDR3 totals 15 residues. CDR3 sequence reads: CASSWKVGGNTEAFF. For the CDR3, the DNA is TGCGCCAGCAGCTGGAAGGTCGGAGGGAACACTGAAGCTTTCTTT.

This clonotype was counted many times. The chain has TRBV20-1 and TRBJ1-5, with D maybe TRBD1 (5 bases). The length of the CDR3 is 14 residues. Germline CDR1 DFQATT, CDR2 SNEGSKA (reference sequence). Trimming stripped 5 bases from V and 0 bases from J, with 11 bases between. The CDR3 loop reads CSAEDINSNQPQHF. CDR3 nucleotides: TGCAGTGCTGAGGACATCAATAGCAATCAGCCCCAGCATTTT.

This clonotype was seen many times. The genes are TRBV7-8 and TRBJ1-5; perhaps TRBD1 as D (6 bases). The V end lost 1 base, the J end lost 3 bases, and 13 bases lay between the germline ends. The germline V gene encodes CDR1 SGHVS and CDR2 FQNEAQ. This CDR3 has 16 amino acids. Written as DNA, the CDR3 is TGTGCCAGCAGCTTAGGGTCCGGGGGCGCCAATCAGCCCCAGCATTTT. This sequence encodes CASSLGSGGANQPQHF.

Ten or more counts support this clonotype. The CDR3 spells CASGLDRDRAYNEQFF. The CDR3 DNA reads as TGTGCTAGTGGTTTGGACCGGGACAGGGCCTACAATGAGCAGTTCTTC. The chain carries TRBV12-5 and TRBJ2-1; 9 bases map to TRBD1. This CDR3 spans 16 amino acids. The germline CDR1 and CDR2 sequences are LGHNT and FRNRAP. V trimming: 1 base; J trimming: 2 bases; junction bases outside the gene matches: 3.

This clonotype was recorded at least ten times. The rearrangement links TRBV29-1 to TRBJ2-2, with a tentative D call TRBD1 (5 bases). Germline CDR1 reads SQVTM; CDR2 reads ANQGSEA. Trimming cost V 3 bases and J 8 bases, with 7 bases left between them. This CDR3 has 11 amino acids. CDR3 residues: CSVDRVGELFF. The CDR3 nucleotides read TGCAGCGTTGACAGGGTTGGGGAGCTGTTTTTT.

By sample share, this clonotype is medium-sized (0.01 to 0.1%). The chain combines TRBV20-1 with TRBJ2-7, with 12 bases aligning to TRBD2. The germline V gene has CDR1 DFQATT and CDR2 SNEGSKA (reference sequence). J was trimmed by 5 bases and V by 6 bases; bases with no gene match: 11. This CDR3 is 15 amino acids long. CDR3 DNA sequence: TGCAGTGCGTCGACTAGCGGGAGTATTTCCAACGAGCAGTACTTC. Its translation is CSASTSGSISNEQYF.

This clonotype occurred many times. This sequence joins TRBV24-1 and TRBJ2-3; the D is unclear. Germline-derived CDR1 and CDR2 are KGHDR and SFDVKD. The CDR3 contains 14 residues. Trimming removed 1 base at V and 1 base at J, with 5 bases between. The CDR3 DNA follows: TGTGCCACCAGTGATTTTTTGGGCACAGATACGCAGTATTTT. Translated, it gives CATSDFLGTDTQYF.

This clonotype was detected a few times. The V and J genes are TRBV7-9 and TRBJ2-2; TRBD2 agrees at 14 bases. Trimming at V came to 10 bases and at J to 4 bases, leaving 14 bases not matched to a gene. Per germline, CDR1 SEHNR and CDR2 FQNEAQ (reference sequence). This CDR3 spans 18 amino acids. CDR3 sequence (DNA): TGTGCCACCCGATCCGGGACTAGCGGGAGAAGGCGCACCGGGGAGCTGTTTTTT. It is translated as CATRSGTSGRRRTGELFF.

For this clonotype: A much larger clone is a single base away; this may be a read error. The V gene is TRBV29-1, the J gene TRBJ1-1; D gene uncertain. This CDR3 comprises 12 residues. The germline gives CDR1 SQVTM, CDR2 ANQGSEA. The CDR3 protein is CGARRQNTEAFF. In DNA form, the CDR3 reads TGCGGCGCGCGGAGGCAGAACACTGAAGCTTTCTTT.

The rearrangement uses TRBV20-1 and TRBJ1-4; 7 bases agree with TRBD1. Germline V gene data show CDR1 as DFQATT and CDR2 as SNEGSKA (reference sequence). The CDR3 extends over 14 amino acids. V shed 5 bases, J shed 0 bases, and the junction held 3 bases outside the gene matches. In nucleotides, the CDR3 is TGCAGTGCTTTACAGGGGCCAACTAATGAAAAACTGTTTTTT. Its protein is CSALQGPTNEKLFF.

This chain links TRBV19 with TRBJ1-1, with a weak D call TRBD1 (6 bases). Deletions cut 4 bases from V and 3 bases from J, with 15 bases between. Germline V gene data show CDR1 as LNHDA and CDR2 as SQIVND (reference sequence). The length of the CDR3 is 15 residues. The CDR3 coding sequence is TGTGCCAGTAGTACGCCAACAGGGTGGGACACTGAAGCTTTCTTT. Protein: CASSTPTGWDTEAFF.

There are a few counts of this clonotype. The V gene is TRBV15, the J gene TRBJ2-7; 10 nucleotides align to TRBD1. The CDR3 is 15 amino acids. The V gene's germline CDR1 is LNHNV and CDR2 YYDKDF (reference sequence). Losses at the gene ends were 5 bases for V and 5 bases for J; bases not matched to a gene: 9. The DNA for the CDR3 is TGTGCCACCAGCCGAGCCCGGGACAGGGGTAACGAGCAGTACTTC. Translating gives CATSRARDRGNEQYF.

This clonotype was recorded many times. This chain links TRBV10-1 with TRBJ2-1, with TRBD2 identical over 7 bases. V lost 4 bases, J lost 8 bases, and 11 bases stayed unmatched. Germline values: CDR1 WNHNN, CDR2 SYGVQD (reference sequence). This CDR3 comprises 15 residues. Written as DNA, the CDR3 is TGCGCCAGCAGTGCCTTGACTAGCCCAGGCGATGAGCAGTTCTTC. Protein: CASSALTSPGDEQFF.

This clonotype was seen only a few times. The rearrangement uses TRBV2 and TRBJ1-1; D perhaps matches TRBD1 (5 bases). Germline V lookup: CDR1 SNHLY, CDR2 FYNNEI. This CDR3 has 14 amino acids. V was pared by 7 bases and J by 0 bases, with 12 bases between. CDR3 in amino acids: CASIIGTVNTEAFF. The DNA for the CDR3 is TGTGCCAGCATTATCGGGACGGTGAACACTGAAGCTTTCTTT.